The 21 T cell receptor beta chains in this list originate from one sample, sequenced in a study of shared clonotypes between healthy human individuals. Method: immunoSEQ multiplex PCR; TCRdb's copy keeps in-frame clones and lacks some. The profile shows under 2,500,000 clones, roughly 95% of them singletons. Material: naive CD4+ T cells sorted from blood. Specified subset: CD45RA+ positively selected. The receptors were gathered from a man between 18 and 35 years old in good health.

This clone has just one count. The chain combines TRBV30 with TRBJ1-1; possible D gene TRBD1, 5 bases. The CDR3 length is 13 residues. V was cut by 1 base and J by 5 bases, with 11 bases left in between. Germline values: CDR1 GTSNPN, CDR2 SVGIG (reference sequence). The DNA of the CDR3 is TGTGCCTGGAGTGGGGGACTGACAACTGAAGCTTTCTTT. It is translated as CAWSGGLTTEAFF.

V gene TRBV5-1 combines with J gene TRBJ1-1, with D maybe TRBD1 (5 bases). The CDR3 has 15 amino acids. Per germline, CDR1 SGHRS and CDR2 YFSETQ. The V end was cut by 4 bases, the J end by 2 bases, with 15 bases between. The CDR3 bases are TGCGCCAGCAGCCCTTCGCCCAGGACAAACACTGAAGCTTTCTTT. This gives the protein CASSPSPRTNTEAFF.

The chain has TRBV5-8 and TRBJ1-5, with TRBD1 identical over 8 bases. The germline gives CDR1 SGHTS, CDR2 YDEGEE. This CDR3 is 16 amino acids long. Trimming cost V 4 bases and J 1 base; bases outside gene matches: 7. CDR3 amino acids: CASSPDRGISNQPQHF. The CDR3 DNA is TGTGCCAGCAGCCCCGACAGGGGAATAAGCAATCAGCCCCAGCATTTT.

The chain has TRBV4-2 and TRBJ1-2; TRBD1 matches 10 bases. The germline V gene has CDR1 LGHNA and CDR2 YNFKEQ. The ends lost 4 bases at V and 3 bases at J; junction bases unmatched: 8. This CDR3 has 16 residues. The CDR3: CASSPQLTGGDYGYTF. CDR3 nucleotides: TGTGCCAGCAGCCCCCAACTGACAGGGGGCGACTATGGCTACACCTTC.

This chain connects TRBV7-2 to TRBJ2-5, with D possibly matching TRBD1 (6 bases). The CDR3 extends over 15 amino acids. The V gene's germline CDR1 is SGHTA and CDR2 FQGNSA. Trimming pared 7 bases from V and 0 bases from J, leaving 15 bases between. The CDR3 nucleotides read TGTGCCAGCACTTCCCCCCGACAGGACCAAGAGACCCAGTACTTC. Its protein product is CASTSPRQDQETQYF.

This clone was detected only a few times. This chain connects TRBV6-1 to TRBJ1-4; D is perhaps TRBD1 (5 bases). CDR3 length equals 13 residues. V was clipped by 4 bases and J by 8 bases, with 11 bases between them. CDR1 and CDR2 from the germline V gene are MNHNS and SASEGT. The CDR3 coding sequence is TGTGCCAGCAGTGTCAGGGCTTACGAAAAACTGTTTTTT. It is translated as CASSVRAYEKLFF.

For this clone: The same CDR3 can be traced to other DNA sequences in this sample. This rearrangement joins TRBV7-2 to TRBJ2-3; D is undetermined. The CDR3 extends over 13 amino acids. The V end was cut by 5 bases, the J end by 2 bases, with 8 bases between. CDR1 SGHTA and CDR2 FQGNSA come from the germline V gene. The CDR3 here is CASSPDYTDTQYF. CDR3 sequence (DNA): TGTGCCAGCAGCCCGGATTACACAGATACGCAGTATTTT.

The rearrangement joins TRBV4-1 to TRBJ1-4; tentative D call: TRBD1 (5 bases). From germline, CDR1 is MGHRA and CDR2 YSYEKL. The CDR3 extends over 17 amino acids. V lost 1 base, J lost 4 bases, and 16 bases lay in between. In nucleotides, the CDR3 is TGCGCCAGCAGCCAAGGGTTTGGAACAGGATTTAATGAAAAACTGTTTTTT. Residues: CASSQGFGTGFNEKLFF.

The chain is built from TRBV2 and TRBJ2-5; perhaps TRBD1 as D (5 bases). Trimming left V 6 bases short and J 8 bases short, with 10 bases between. The CDR3 is 11 residues long. CDR1 and CDR2 (germline): SNHLY, FYNNEI. CDR3 bases: TGTGCCAGCAGGGCGGACACCACCCAGTACTTC. Amino acid sequence: CASRADTTQYF.

This clone occurred once. The chain uses TRBV5-6 and TRBJ1-5, with a tentative D call TRBD1 (5 bases). The germline CDR1 and CDR2 sequences are SGHDT and YYEEEE. Trimming cost V 3 bases and J 5 bases, with 15 bases left between them. CDR3 length: 15 amino acids. The CDR3 sequence: CASSSWGVTYQPQHF. The CDR3 region has the DNA TGTGCCAGCAGCTCCTGGGGGGTTACATATCAGCCCCAGCATTTT.

V and J are TRBV30 and TRBJ2-5; TRBD2 aligns across 9 bases. Germline-derived CDR1 and CDR2 are GTSNPN and SVGIG (reference sequence). Germline trimming cut 3 bases from V and 1 base from J; bases unmatched to any gene: 6. CDR3 length equals 15 residues. The CDR3 reads CAWSGSGGSQETQYF. CDR3 coding DNA: TGTGCCTGGAGCGGTAGCGGGGGTTCCCAAGAGACCCAGTACTTC. Full variable domain (remainder filled in from reference TRBV30 and TRBJ2-5): SQTIHQWPATLVQPVGSPLSLECTVEGTSNPNLYWYRQAAGRGLQLLFYSVGIGQISSEVPQNLSASRPQDRQFILSSKKLLLSDSGFYLCAWSGSGGSQETQYFGPGTRLLVL.

The chain employs TRBV6-5 and TRBJ2-7; 7 nucleotides line up with TRBD1. CDR3 size: 14 residues. V lost 5 bases to trimming and J lost 11 bases; unmatched junction nucleotides: 15. Germline values: CDR1 MNHEY, CDR2 SVGAGI. The CDR3 sequence: CASSRRDRRETEYF. The CDR3 nucleotides read TGTGCCAGCAGTCGCCGGGACAGAAGGGAGACGGAGTACTTC.

With respect to this clone: The junction and the germline gene differ at one end; a read error may be behind it. This chain links TRBV7-7 with TRBJ2-2; D is unresolved. CDR1 is SSHAT, CDR2 FNYEAQ, per germline (reference sequence). This CDR3 has 12 residues. The CDR3 DNA follows: TGTGCTAGCAGCTCAAACCCCGGGGAGCTGTTTTTT. Translation: CASSSNPGELFF.

This chain joins TRBV6-4 and TRBJ1-3; D gene unclear. V was pared by 2 bases and J by 2 bases, with 4 bases between. The CDR3 sequence is 13 residues long. Germline CDR1 MRHNA, CDR2 SNTAGT. DNA of the CDR3: TGTGCCAGCAGTGACCTTCCTGGAAACACCATATATTTT. The encoded protein is CASSDLPGNTIYF.

This clone was picked up a small number of times. The sample carries other DNA sequences with the same CDR3. This chain uses TRBV6-1 with TRBJ1-6; weak D call: TRBD1 (5 bases). Trimming shortened V by 3 bases and J by 4 bases, and 7 bases separated the two germline ends. CDR1 MNHNS and CDR2 SASEGT come from the germline V gene. The CDR3 has 14 residues. CDR3 coding DNA: TGTGCCAGCAGTGAGGGACCATATAATTCACCCCTCCACTTT. It is translated as CASSEGPYNSPLHF.

This clone appeared once. This rearrangement joins TRBV28 to TRBJ2-3; TRBD2 aligns across 8 bases. The V and J ends lost 3 bases and 0 bases, in that order; junction bases with no gene match: 5. Germline V gene lookup returns CDR1 MDHEN and CDR2 SYDVKM. This CDR3 is built from 16 residues. The CDR3 spells CASSLSSGLSTDTQYF. The CDR3 nucleotides read TGTGCCAGCAGTTTGTCTAGCGGGTTAAGCACAGATACGCAGTATTTT.

The gene calls are TRBV29-1 and TRBJ2-1; maybe TRBD1 (6 bases). The CDR3 extends over 13 amino acids. The germline gives CDR1 SQVTM, CDR2 ANQGSEA. The V gene lost 4 bases and the J gene lost 7 bases, with 14 bases spanning the gap. The CDR3 DNA is TGCAGCGTTGTAGGGCAGGGGAAGAATGAGCAGTTCTTC. It is translated as CSVVGQGKNEQFF.

The chain combines TRBV7-9 with TRBJ1-1, with TRBD1 as a possible D gene (6 bases). CDR1 SEHNR and CDR2 FQNEAQ come from the germline V gene (reference sequence). With 5 bases removed from V and 1 base from J, the gap between germline ends came to 11 bases. The CDR3 loop spans 14 amino acids. CDR3 protein: CASSRLRGNTEAFF. In DNA, the CDR3 is TGTGCCAGCAGCCGTCTCAGGGGGAACACTGAAGCTTTCTTT.

The V gene is TRBV5-1, the J gene TRBJ2-2; 9 bases map to TRBD1. This CDR3 region has 14 residues. Trimming took 9 bases from V and 1 from J; bases not matched to a gene: 4. Germline-derived CDR1 and CDR2 are SGHRS and YFSETQ. CDR3 nucleotides: TGCGCCACTCAGGGACAGGGGAACACCGGGGAGCTGTTTTTT. Protein sequence: CATQGQGNTGELFF.

Comment on this clone: The sample contains more than one DNA sequence encoding this CDR3. The chain is built from TRBV28 and TRBJ2-7, with 10 bases aligning to TRBD1. Germline assignment: CDR1 MDHEN and CDR2 SYDVKM. The CDR3 length is 13 residues. J gave up 3 bases and V 8 bases, and 4 bases lay outside the gene matches. In nucleotides, the CDR3 is TGTGCCAGCCGTTGGACAGGGGGCTACGAGCAGTACTTC. Its translation is CASRWTGGYEQYF.

This chain connects TRBV4-1 to TRBJ2-4; D ambiguous. CDR1 is MGHRA and CDR2 is YSYEKL in the germline V gene. V was cut by 0 bases and J by 0 bases, with 9 bases left in between. This CDR3 comprises 16 residues. CDR3 region: CASSQDAPLAKNIQYF. CDR3 nucleotides: TGCGCCAGCAGCCAAGATGCCCCACTAGCCAAAAACATTCAGTACTTC.